The clone carrying this TCR beta chain was seen more than once but under ten times. The germline gives CDR1 LNHDA, CDR2 SQIVND (reference sequence). With 3 bases clipped from V and 6 bases from J, the junction kept 7 bases outside the gene matches. The length of the CDR3 is 15 residues. Each CDR3 protein is one row after TCRdb ran MiXCR on the 5' RACE reads. The table has around 53,000 distinct CDR3 sequences, roughly 14% seen once. The data were taken from a study of T cells of healthy individuals. The chain carries TRBV19 and TRBJ2-3; TRBD2 matches at 9 bases. This TCR came from a human donor in good health. Here the CDR3 reads CASSMGLALLDTQYF. In DNA, the CDR3 is TGTGCCAGTAGTATGGGACTAGCCCTCTTGGATACGCAGTATTTT.